This TCR beta chain was captured by sequencing in a study of shared clonotypes between healthy human individuals. Study-level results: With four donors compared, around 5% of naive CD4 clonotypes were shared. Naive subsets, compared against memory subsets, generally had larger estimated richness values.

On this clone: The antigen is undetermined.

This CDR3 contains 14 residues. Trimming stripped 4 bases from V and 1 base from J, with 12 bases between. Germline values: CDR1 SGHRS, CDR2 YFSETQ. Deep-level assay runs were performed. Assay used: immunoSEQ multiplex PCR; TCRdb lists only in-frame clones, some missing. The repertoire includes around 2,000,000 clones, 85% to 95% of them detected once, and 0.1% to 0.15% sits in the top ten. Each donor was a Caucasian adult residing in Nashville, Tennessee. The TCR was taken from a man between 18 and 35 years old in good health. The V and J genes are TRBV5-1 and TRBJ2-7; D possibly corresponds to TRBD1 (5 bases). Sequencing was performed on naive CD4+ T cells sorted from blood. Stated subset: CD45RA+ positively selected. CDR3 amino acids: CASSRGRASYEQYF. The DNA for the CDR3 is TGCGCCAGCAGCAGGGGTAGGGCGTCCTACGAGCAGTACTTC.